The present T cell receptor beta chain was sequenced within a study of T cell responses to AZD1222 COVID-19 vaccine. Whole-study context: Second-dose schedules of about 4 or about 12 weeks were combined. Findings of the study overall: Without day 14 samples, only post-peak T cell repertoires were studied. Across the whole spike, CD4 TCRs peaked at regions 160-218 and 743-854. The number of AZD1222 recipients seropositive at baseline was only 5 to 7.

A note on this clone: Its antigen is unknown.

The CDR3 sequence is 15 residues long. CDR1 is MNHEY, CDR2 SVGAGI, per germline. J gave up 4 bases and V 4 bases, and 6 bases lay outside the gene matches. Libraries were prepared by immunoSEQ multiplex PCR; TCRdb keeps only in-frame clonotypes and omits some of them. The table records 150,000 or so clones, about 88% of them present only once. The sequences come from peripheral blood, collected on day 0 of AZD1222 vaccination. The J gene is TRBJ2-7, the V gene TRBV6-5; 11 bases match TRBD1. The sequence came from an adult in good health. This CDR3 reads CASSSRDRGLYEQYF. CDR3 sequence (DNA): TGTGCCAGCAGTTCCCGGGACAGGGGGTTATACGAGCAGTACTTC.